Given below is one T cell receptor beta chain in context. Antigen: not known. CDR1 is DFQATT and CDR2 is SNEGSKA in the germline V gene (reference sequence). V lost 0 bases, J lost 9 bases, and 6 bases stayed unmatched. This CDR3 has 15 amino acids. The sample originates from a study of T cell repertoires in cytomegalovirus infection. In TCRdb, the reads were re-called with MiXCR into one record per CDR3 protein. The table shows under 500,000 distinct CDR3 sequences, with approximately 42% occurring only once. This chain joins TRBV20-1 and TRBJ2-1; the match to TRBD2 covers 12 bases. The clonotype comes from a human donor in good health (CMV status not recorded). Some clones in this sample may be carry-over from other donors' samples. The sequenced sample was cultured PBMCs, obtained from culture after CMV antigen stimulation. The CDR3 sequence is CSARDKTSGRPEQFF. The CDR3 DNA sequence: TGCAGTGCTAGAGATAAGACTAGCGGGAGACCTGAGCAGTTCTTC.